This TCR beta chain stems from a study of blood T cell repertoires in COVID-19. Participants were aged about 18 to 89 years from some 24 US areas. The study recruited exposed participants who had met a COVID-19 case within 2 weeks before entry. The germline V gene has CDR1 SGHNT and CDR2 YYREEE (reference sequence). This CDR3 has 15 amino acids. The V segment lost 0 bases and the J segment 3 bases; nucleotides outside the gene matches: 4. Per the original methods: Amplification from reference gene primers served as the basis for estimated nucleated cell counts. Libraries were prepared by immunoSEQ multiplex PCR; TCRdb keeps only in-frame clonotypes and omits some of them. V and J calls and clone size are given by that table; D and trimming were obtained from the DNA. The sample carries roughly 230,000 clones, 70% to 90% recorded once.

The sequenced material came from PBMCs or T cells enriched from blood (not recorded which). The origin of this receptor is a woman aged 45-59 years who had been exposed to COVID-19. V gene TRBV5-4 combines with J gene TRBJ2-3, with 7 bases fitting TRBD2. CDR3 in DNA: TGTGCCAGCAGCTTGGCGGCGGGGGAGACAGATACGCAGTATTTT. Amino acids: CASSLAAGETDTQYF.